A single sample gave rise to the 24 T cell receptor beta chains below, sequenced in a study of cytomegalovirus exposure and HLA in healthy donors. The PCR made use of 60 Vbeta and 13 Jbeta primers. The repertoire was sequenced with immunoSEQ multiplex PCR; TCRdb's copy has only in-frame clones and lacks some. The sample yields 150,000 to 200,000 clones, around 75% seen once. The sample taken for sequencing was PBMCs. The origin of the receptors is a man aged 40-49 years in good health and CMV-seropositive.

The DNA for the CDR3 is TGCAGCGTCGCGACTCGAGGGAAGCAGTTCTTC. Amino acids: CSVATRGKQFF. This chain connects TRBV29-1 to TRBJ2-1, with D perhaps matching TRBD2 (5 bases). Germline V gene lookup returns CDR1 SQVTM and CDR2 ANQGSEA. CDR3 length equals 11 residues. V gave up 6 bases and J gave up 11 bases, with 14 bases separating them.

This chain connects TRBV10-3 to TRBJ2-7; 7 bases map to TRBD2. Trimming took 4 bases from V and 2 from J; bases not matched to a gene: 5. This CDR3 is 14 amino acids long. Germline CDR1 ENHRY, CDR2 SYGVKD. CDR3 DNA: TGTGCCATCAGTGGGACTAGGCTTACCTACGAGCAGTACTTC. This encodes CAISGTRLTYEQYF.

CDR3 nucleotides: TGTGCTAGTGGTAAGCCGGGACAGACCTACGAGCAGTACTTC. This codes for CASGKPGQTYEQYF. The genes are TRBV12-5 and TRBJ2-7; 7 bases map to TRBD1. The CDR3 totals 14 residues. V was clipped by 5 bases and J by 2 bases; unmatched bases: 6. Germline CDR1 is LGHNT and CDR2 is FRNRAP. The variable domain in full, completed from reference TRBV12-5 and TRBJ2-7, reads DARVTQTPRHKVTEMGQEVTMRCQPILGHNTVFWYRQTMMQGLELLAYFRNRAPLDDSGMPKDRFSAEMPDATLATLKIQPSEPRDSAVYFCASGKPGQTYEQYFGPGTRLTVT.

V is TRBV7-2 and J is TRBJ1-2; TRBD1 matches 8 bases. J gave up 1 base and V 5 bases, and 15 bases lay outside the gene matches. Germline lookup yields CDR1 SGHTA and CDR2 FQGNSA. This CDR3 has 18 residues. The CDR3 loop reads CASSPWRGQGAGNYGYTF. The CDR3 nucleotides are TGTGCCAGCAGCCCGTGGCGCGGCCAGGGGGCGGGTAACTATGGCTACACCTTC.

J is TRBJ1-5 and V is TRBV7-2; the D gene is possibly TRBD1 (5 bases). The length of the CDR3 is 14 residues. The V and J ends lost 4 bases and 5 bases respectively, with 12 bases between them. Germline V gene data show CDR1 as SGHTA and CDR2 as FQGNSA. DNA of the CDR3: TGTGCCAGCAGCTCTCAGGGTGGGGATCAGCCCCAGCATTTT. Translated: CASSSQGGDQPQHF.

This sequence joins TRBV12-1 and TRBJ2-1; TRBD1, the table's D call, was not compared with the DNA. TRBV12-1 is an annotated pseudogene. The CDR3 has 14 residues. The CDR3 DNA reads TGTGCCAGCAGCATCCGACAGGACAGGGATGAGCAGTTCTTC. The encoded protein is CASSIRQDRDEQFF.

The chain uses TRBV5-1 and TRBJ1-1, with unresolved D. The CDR3 runs 15 residues. Germline CDR1 is SGHRS and CDR2 is YFSETQ. Trimming took off 4 bases at V and 0 bases at J, with 13 bases between the two ends. The CDR3 nucleotides are TGCGCCAGCAGCACAACTTCAGGAATGAACACTGAAGCTTTCTTT. Amino acid sequence: CASSTTSGMNTEAFF.

The chain employs TRBV2 and TRBJ2-3, with TRBD2 identical over 8 bases. The CDR3 loop spans 15 amino acids. V lost 3 bases to trimming and J lost 4 bases; unmatched junction nucleotides: 6. The germline CDR1 and CDR2 sequences are SNHLY and FYNNEI. CDR3 bases: TGTGCCAGCAGTGACGCGGGGGGTAGGTCAGATACGCAGTATTTT. Translation gives CASSDAGGRSDTQYF. Variable domain in full (rest from reference TRBV2 and TRBJ2-3): EPEVTQTPSHQVTQMGQEVILRCVPISNHLYFYWYRQILGQKVEFLVSFYNNEISEKSEIFDDQFSVERPDGSNFTLKIRSTKLEDSAMYFCASSDAGGRSDTQYFGPGTRLTVL.

The rearrangement uses TRBV10-3 and TRBJ2-7, with TRBD1 matching over 8 bases. The CDR3 extends over 18 amino acids. Germline V CDR1 and CDR2: ENHRY, SYGVKD. J gave up 1 base and V 4 bases, and 15 bases lay outside the gene matches. The CDR3 nucleotides read TGTGCCATCAGTGGAGGGGACAGGCACACTGACCGTTCCTACGAGCAGTACTTC. As protein: CAISGGDRHTDRSYEQYF.

The rearrangement links TRBV18 to TRBJ1-2; D call uncertain. The CDR3 has 14 residues. The V gene lost 6 bases and the J gene lost 2 bases, with 13 bases spanning the gap. Looked up from germline, CDR1 is KGHSH and CDR2 is LQKENI. CDR3 sequence reads: CASSNEGFNYGYTF. The CDR3 nucleotides read TGTGCCAGCTCCAACGAGGGCTTCAACTATGGCTACACCTTC. The variable domain in full, completed from reference TRBV18 and TRBJ1-2, reads NAGVMQNPRHLVRRRGQEARLRCSPMKGHSHVYWYRQLPEEGLKFMVYLQKENIIDESGMPKERFSAEFPKEGPSILRIQQVVRGDSAAYFCASSNEGFNYGYTFGSGTRLTVV.

This chain joins TRBV6-1 and TRBJ2-2; no definite D call. The V end lost 6 bases, the J end lost 3 bases, and 14 bases lay between the germline ends. There are 15 residues in the CDR3. The germline V gene has CDR1 MNHNS and CDR2 SASEGT. CDR3 region: CASRSARSHTGELFF. CDR3 DNA sequence: TGTGCCAGCAGATCGGCCAGGTCACACACCGGGGAGCTGTTTTTT.

The DNA for the CDR3 is TGTGCCAGCAGCCAAGACCCAGCGGGGCCAGATACGCAGTATTTT. This encodes CASSQDPAGPDTQYF. The chain employs TRBV4-2 and TRBJ2-3; 7 bases fit TRBD2. Germline V gene lookup returns CDR1 LGHNA and CDR2 YNFKEQ. The length of the CDR3 is 15 residues. The V gene end was trimmed by 0 bases and the J gene end by 4 bases; junction bases not matched to a gene: 4.

The rearrangement links TRBV25-1 to TRBJ2-3, with D perhaps matching TRBD2 (7 bases). CDR3 length: 15 residues. Looked up from germline, CDR1 is MGHDK and CDR2 is SYGVNS. The V end lost 5 bases, the J end lost 0 bases, and 12 bases lay between the germline ends. CDR3 bases: TGTGCCAGCAGTTCTAGGGGGGGGAGCACAGATACGCAGTATTTT. Translation gives CASSSRGGSTDTQYF.

The count of this clone is one. The genes are TRBV6-4 and TRBJ2-5; D is possibly TRBD1 (7 bases). Germline CDR1 reads MRHNA; CDR2 reads SNTAGT. The CDR3 runs 14 residues. Trimming removed 4 bases from V and 2 bases from J, with 11 bases in between. This chain's CDR3 is CASSAGGQQETQYF. CDR3 nucleotide sequence: TGTGCCAGCAGTGCCGGGGGACAGCAAGAGACCCAGTACTTC.

The chain employs TRBV6-1 and TRBJ1-4; D not certain. The CDR3 is 16 residues long. Germline values: CDR1 MNHNS, CDR2 SASEGT. V gave up 4 bases and J gave up 2 bases, with 14 bases separating them. Written as DNA, the CDR3 is TGTGCCAGCAGTGTTAATTCGGTTACTACTAATGAAAAACTGTTTTTT. Its protein product is CASSVNSVTTNEKLFF.

The chain has TRBV7-2 and TRBJ2-1; D perhaps matches TRBD1 (6 bases). The CDR3 has 15 residues. Trimming took off 4 bases at V and 0 bases at J, with 10 bases between the two ends. Germline CDR1 is SGHTA and CDR2 is FQGNSA. The CDR3 region is CASSYDRNSYNEQFF. CDR3 coding DNA: TGTGCCAGCAGCTATGACAGGAACTCCTACAATGAGCAGTTCTTC.

The chain joins TRBV5-6 to TRBJ2-2; 9 nucleotides agree with TRBD1. Germline V gives CDR1 SGHDT, CDR2 YYEEEE. The CDR3 has 15 residues. The V and J ends lost 0 bases and 13 bases, in that order; junction bases with no gene match: 10. The CDR3 sequence: CASSLVSDRGSGLFF. The CDR3 DNA follows: TGTGCCAGCAGCTTGGTATCGGACAGGGGATCTGGGCTGTTTTTT.

This clone was detected once. The chain has TRBV6-5 and TRBJ2-7, with D perhaps matching TRBD1 (5 bases). Trimming removed 6 bases at V and 5 bases at J, with 20 bases between. The CDR3 extends over 15 amino acids. Germline V gene data show CDR1 as MNHEY and CDR2 as SVGAGI. CDR3 region: CASSFAPDQDNEQYF. CDR3 DNA: TGTGCCAGCAGCTTTGCCCCGGACCAGGACAACGAGCAGTACTTC.

Details on this clone: One end of the junction does not line up with germline, which may come from a read error. This sequence joins TRBV19 and TRBJ2-7; 9 bases align to TRBD1. Germline V CDR1 and CDR2: LNHDA, SQIVND (reference sequence). This CDR3 region has 14 residues. CDR3 residues: CASSWTGASFEQYF. The CDR3 DNA reads as TGTGCCAGTAGTTGGACAGGGGCCTCCTTCGAGCAGTACTTC.

The CDR3, as DNA: TGTGCCAGCAGCTTAGGACAGGGGGCGAATGGCTACACCTTC. This encodes CASSLGQGANGYTF. This chain uses TRBV7-6 with TRBJ1-2, with 10 positions matching TRBD1. The CDR3 covers 14 residues. The V and J ends lost 1 base and 6 bases, in that order; junction bases with no gene match: 2. Germline V gene data show CDR1 as SGHVS and CDR2 as FNYEAQ.

This chain links TRBV5-6 with TRBJ2-7; D is uncertain. The CDR3 has 11 amino acids. Germline V CDR1 and CDR2: SGHDT, YYEEEE. Trimming cost V 3 bases and J 6 bases, with 7 bases left between them. CDR3 protein: CASSWAAEQYF. In DNA, the CDR3 is TGTGCCAGCAGCTGGGCTGCCGAGCAGTACTTC.

The chain recombines TRBV4-1 with TRBJ2-7; D might be TRBD2 (6 bases). The CDR3 is 15 residues long. The V gene lost 0 bases and the J gene lost 6 bases, with 15 bases spanning the gap. The germline gives CDR1 MGHRA, CDR2 YSYEKL. The CDR3 protein is CASSQDRSREREQYF. DNA for the CDR3: TGCGCCAGCAGCCAAGATCGAAGCCGGGAGCGCGAGCAGTACTTC.

The chain uses TRBV2 and TRBJ2-1, with TRBD2 matching over 10 bases. Per the germline V gene, CDR1 is SNHLY and CDR2 is FYNNEI. This CDR3 has 15 amino acids. Losses at the gene ends were 6 bases for V and 4 bases for J; bases not matched to a gene: 6. As DNA, the CDR3 is TGTGCCAGCAGGGAGCGTAGCGGGGGGTACAATGAGCAGTTCTTC. Amino acids: CASRERSGGYNEQFF.

The chain employs TRBV5-1 and TRBJ2-5; TRBD1 matches 7 bases. V gave up 0 bases and J gave up 0 bases; unmatched junction bases: 5. The CDR3 extends over 16 amino acids. The germline CDR1 and CDR2 sequences are SGHRS and YFSETQ. CDR3 DNA: TGCGCCAGCAGCTTGGACGGGACAGTGTACCAAGAGACCCAGTACTTC. Protein: CASSLDGTVYQETQYF.